The 8 T cell receptor beta chains in this list originate from one sample, sequenced in a study of blood T cell repertoires in COVID-19. Only in-frame clones appear in the TCRdb table, and some are missing; sequencing was by immunoSEQ multiplex PCR. The table includes tens of thousands of clones, around four fifths detected once. The specimen sequenced was peripheral blood. The receptors derive from a man older than 75 with active or convalescent COVID-19.

The chain combines TRBV7-2 with TRBJ2-5; the D is unclear. The V end was cut by 1 base, the J end by 0 bases, with 6 bases between. This CDR3 region has 14 residues. CDR1 SGHTA and CDR2 FQGNSA come from the germline V gene. The CDR3 reads CASSLDSNQETQYF. CDR3 coding DNA: TGTGCCAGCAGCTTAGACAGTAACCAAGAGACCCAGTACTTC.

V usage is TRBV2 and J usage is TRBJ1-2, with D tentatively TRBD1 (6 bases). The length of the CDR3 is 14 residues. V lost 8 bases to trimming and J lost 4 bases, with 17 bases between them. Germline values: CDR1 SNHLY, CDR2 FYNNEI. This CDR3 is CASERGGFGYGYTF. The CDR3, as DNA: TGTGCCAGCGAGAGGGGGGGCTTCGGCTATGGCTACACCTTC.

The V gene is TRBV7-2, the J gene TRBJ1-2; 7 nucleotides align to TRBD1. The CDR3 length is 14 residues. Germline V gives CDR1 SGHTA, CDR2 FQGNSA. V was clipped by 3 bases and J by 4 bases; unmatched bases: 5. CDR3 sequence reads: CASSLPGTAYGYTF. The CDR3 DNA is TGTGCCAGCAGCTTGCCCGGGACAGCCTATGGCTACACCTTC.

This chain's CDR3 is CASSSHFVSGRVDEQFF. In DNA, the CDR3 is TGTGCCAGCAGCTCCCACTTTGTTAGCGGGAGGGTCGATGAGCAGTTCTTC. The gene calls are TRBV7-9 and TRBJ2-1, with 11 bases fitting TRBD2. CDR3 length: 17 residues. V gave up 4 bases and J gave up 8 bases; unmatched junction bases: 13. The germline CDR1 and CDR2 sequences are SEHNR and FQNEAQ (reference sequence).

The V gene is TRBV10-3, the J gene TRBJ2-1; tentatively, D is TRBD1 (5 bases). Germline V gene lookup returns CDR1 ENHRY and CDR2 SYGVKD. Trimming left V 0 bases short and J 3 bases short, with 12 bases between. The CDR3 is 16 amino acids. CDR3 loop: CAISESTTVVYNEQFF. The DNA of the CDR3 is TGTGCCATCAGTGAGTCGACGACAGTAGTCTACAATGAGCAGTTCTTC.

This chain joins TRBV5-1 and TRBJ2-1; TRBD2 is a possible D gene (5 bases). Germline assignment: CDR1 SGHRS and CDR2 YFSETQ. Trimming stripped 0 bases from V and 7 bases from J, with 14 bases between. CDR3 length: 15 residues. The DNA for the CDR3 is TGCGCCAGCAGCTTGGGGGTGGGAGTCGGGAATGAGCAGTTCTTC. The encoded protein is CASSLGVGVGNEQFF.

This clone occurred once. V is TRBV29-1 and J is TRBJ2-3, with TRBD1 matching 7 bases. The CDR3 runs to 13 residues. Germline V gene data show CDR1 as SQVTM and CDR2 as ANQGSEA. V lost 5 bases, J lost 0 bases, and 2 bases stayed unmatched. The CDR3, as DNA: TGCAGCGTTAGGGACAGCAGCACAGATACGCAGTATTTT. This translates into CSVRDSSTDTQYF.

The chain carries TRBV11-3 and TRBJ1-1; D is ambiguous. Between the trimmed V and J ends, which lost 3 bases and 0 bases, there was a span of 5 bases. The germline V gene has CDR1 SGHNT and CDR2 YENEEA. This CDR3 region has 13 residues. DNA of the CDR3: TGTGCCAGCAGCTTCAACATGAACACTGAAGCTTTCTTT. Protein product: CASSFNMNTEAFF.